One sample yielded the 18 T cell receptor beta chains listed below, sequenced in a study of blood T cell repertoires in COVID-19. Profiling relied on immunoSEQ multiplex PCR, and the TCRdb table lists in-frame clones only, not all of them. Here the sample spans around 450,000 clones, about 90% being singletons. Specimen: PBMCs or T cells enriched from blood (not recorded which). These receptor sequences come from a woman aged 18-30 years with acute COVID-19.

The V gene is TRBV15, the J gene TRBJ2-1; 10 nucleotides match TRBD2. CDR3 length: 17 amino acids. CDR1 is LNHNV and CDR2 is YYDKDF in the germline V gene (reference sequence). Trimming removed 4 bases from V and 7 bases from J; junction bases left unmatched: 13. The chain's CDR3 is CATSTSLEASGGNEQFF. CDR3 coding DNA: TGTGCCACCAGCACGTCCCTCGAGGCTAGCGGGGGTAATGAGCAGTTCTTC.

The chain has TRBV9 and TRBJ1-3; D remains unclear. V was trimmed by 5 bases and J by 0 bases, leaving 9 bases between them. Germline V gene lookup returns CDR1 SGDLS and CDR2 YYNGEE. CDR3 length: 14 residues. In nucleotides, the CDR3 is TGTGCCAGCAGAACATCCAGCTCTGGAAACACCATATATTTT. Its translation: CASRTSSSGNTIYF.

As DNA, the CDR3 is TGTGCCAGCAGCAACTGGAACAGATCCTACAATGAGCAGTTCTTC. This gives the protein CASSNWNRSYNEQFF. The V and J genes are TRBV11-2 and TRBJ2-1; D remains ambiguous. The ends were cut back, 5 bases at V and 1 base at J, with 12 bases in the middle. Germline-derived CDR1 and CDR2 are SGHAT and FQNNGV. This CDR3 is 15 amino acids long.

The rearrangement uses TRBV4-3 and TRBJ2-5; 7 bases are a match to TRBD1. The germline CDR1 and CDR2 sequences are LGHNA and YSLEER. The CDR3 is 14 amino acids. V lost 4 bases to trimming and J lost 2 bases; unmatched junction nucleotides: 4. CDR3 sequence: CASSPPGQQETQYF. DNA of the CDR3: TGCGCCAGCAGCCCGCCGGGACAGCAAGAGACCCAGTACTTC.

This rearrangement joins TRBV19 to TRBJ1-1, with D possibly TRBD1 on 6 matching bases. From germline, CDR1 is LNHDA and CDR2 SQIVND (reference sequence). Trimming cost V 3 bases and J 5 bases, with 10 bases left between them. This CDR3 is 13 amino acids long. The CDR3 nucleotides are TGTGCCAGTAGTATCAGCAGGGGTACTGAAGCTTTCTTT. It yields the protein CASSISRGTEAFF.

The chain is built from TRBV6-5 and TRBJ2-1; D remains ambiguous. Germline values: CDR1 MNHEY, CDR2 SVGAGI. The CDR3 has 14 residues. Trimming removed 6 bases at V and 0 bases at J, with 9 bases between. This CDR3 reads CASRVMSSYNEQFF. CDR3 DNA: TGTGCCAGCAGGGTGATGAGCTCCTACAATGAGCAGTTCTTC.

The DNA of the CDR3 is TGTGCCAGCAGTTTGGGTGGAGGATCGGGCAATCAGCCCCAGCATTTT. Translated: CASSLGGGSGNQPQHF. The J gene is TRBJ1-5, the V gene TRBV28; D not certain. CDR3 length: 16 amino acids. Trimming shortened V by 3 bases and J by 2 bases, and 14 bases separated the two germline ends. The germline gives CDR1 MDHEN, CDR2 SYDVKM.

The genes are TRBV28 and TRBJ1-2, with 7 positions matching TRBD1. This CDR3 is built from 12 residues. Losses at the gene ends were 1 base for V and 8 bases for J; bases not matched to a gene: 1. The V gene's germline CDR1 is MDHEN and CDR2 SYDVKM. The CDR3 loop reads CASSLYRGGYTF. The CDR3 DNA sequence: TGTGCCAGCAGTTTATACAGGGGAGGCTACACCTTC.

Concerning this clone: Other DNA sequences in this specimen translate into the identical CDR3. The chain carries TRBV4-3 and TRBJ2-6, with 8 bases that match TRBD2. Germline V gene sequence: CDR1 LGHNA, CDR2 YSLEER. This CDR3 spans 16 amino acids. V was pared by 0 bases and J by 2 bases, with 0 bases of the junction left unmatched. In nucleotides, the CDR3 is TGCGCCAGCAGCCAAGACGGGGGGGCTGGGGCCAACGTCCTGACTTTC. It specifies CASSQDGGAGANVLTF.

This clone was seen only a few times. This rearrangement joins TRBV6-5 to TRBJ1-5, with a weak D call TRBD1 (5 bases). This CDR3 region has 16 residues. Germline loops: CDR1 MNHEY, CDR2 SVGAGI. Trimming pared 0 bases from V and 0 bases from J, leaving 9 bases between. The CDR3: CASSYSGLDSNQPQHF. CDR3 DNA: TGTGCCAGCAGTTACTCGGGACTGGATAGCAATCAGCCCCAGCATTTT.

This sequence joins TRBV30 and TRBJ2-3; 11 bases align to TRBD1. Losses at the gene ends were 6 bases for V and 4 bases for J; bases not matched to a gene: 9. This CDR3 has 15 residues. Germline V lookup: CDR1 GTSNPN, CDR2 SVGIG (reference sequence). CDR3 protein: CACRTGTGGSDTQYF. In nucleotides, the CDR3 is TGTGCCTGCCGAACCGGGACAGGGGGTTCAGATACGCAGTATTTT.

CDR3 DNA: TGTGCCAGCAATTCCCAGGGGGCCTCCTACAATGAGCAGTTCTTC. Its protein product is CASNSQGASYNEQFF. The chain is built from TRBV28 and TRBJ2-1, with 8 bases lining up with TRBD1. Germline-derived CDR1 and CDR2 are MDHEN and SYDVKM. This CDR3 comprises 15 residues. Trimming cost V 7 bases and J 0 bases; bases outside gene matches: 5.

This chain links TRBV12-3 or TRBV12-4 with TRBJ2-3; the match to TRBD1 covers 7 bases. The CDR3 consists of 13 residues. Trimming took 5 bases from V and 9 from J; bases not matched to a gene: 8. CDR3 protein: CASSPQTTGTQYF. The DNA of the CDR3 is TGTGCCAGCAGTCCCCAAACGACAGGGACGCAGTATTTT.

V and J are TRBV27 and TRBJ2-2; TRBD2 agrees at 9 bases. This CDR3 comprises 18 residues. The V gene's germline CDR1 is MNHEY and CDR2 SMNVEV (reference sequence). V lost 6 bases, J lost 1 base, and 12 bases stayed unmatched. The CDR3 reads CASRLGASGTMNTGELFF. CDR3 in DNA: TGTGCCAGCAGACTGGGGGCTAGCGGGACGATGAACACCGGGGAGCTGTTTTTT.

This clone has just one count. The chain joins TRBV5-6 to TRBJ1-2; 7 nucleotides align to TRBD1. The CDR3 extends over 14 amino acids. Germline V gene lookup returns CDR1 SGHDT and CDR2 YYEEEE. V gave up 6 bases and J gave up 0 bases; unmatched junction bases: 5. The CDR3 sequence is CASKRTGANYGYTF. In nucleotides, the CDR3 is TGTGCCAGCAAGAGGACAGGAGCTAACTATGGCTACACCTTC.

The chain has TRBV28 and TRBJ2-1; TRBD1 is a possible D gene (6 bases). This CDR3 has 15 amino acids. Trimming pared 8 bases from V and 5 bases from J, leaving 19 bases between. Germline V CDR1 and CDR2: MDHEN, SYDVKM. CDR3 nucleotide sequence: TGTGCCAGCCGAAACGGCAGGGGTGAGGACAATGAGCAGTTCTTC. Amino acid sequence: CASRNGRGEDNEQFF.

The chain carries TRBV4-3 and TRBJ1-1, with TRBD1 as a possible D gene (5 bases). The CDR3 covers 15 residues. Looked up from germline, CDR1 is LGHNA and CDR2 is YSLEER. Trimming shortened V by 0 bases and J by 1 base, and 9 bases separated the two germline ends. In nucleotides, the CDR3 is TGCGCCAGCAGCCAAGATCTAGGGGAGAACACTGAAGCTTTCTTT. Protein: CASSQDLGENTEAFF.

The J gene is TRBJ1-2, the V gene TRBV6-1, with a weak D call TRBD1 (6 bases). Trimming left V 2 bases short and J 5 bases short, with 15 bases between. The CDR3 covers 15 residues. Germline loops: CDR1 MNHNS, CDR2 SASEGT. The CDR3 is CASSERTDSLYGYTF. CDR3 nucleotide sequence: TGTGCCAGCAGTGAACGGACGGACAGCTTATATGGCTACACCTTC.